These 31 T cell receptor beta chains originate from one sample sequenced in a study of cytomegalovirus exposure and HLA in healthy donors. The study ran its PCR with 60 Vbeta and 13 Jbeta primers. Assay used: immunoSEQ multiplex PCR; TCRdb lists only in-frame clones, some missing. This table holds 150,000 to 200,000 clones, approximately 80% found once. Sequenced material: PBMCs. These receptors came from a male donor in good health and CMV-seropositive.

The gene calls are TRBV15 and TRBJ2-7, with TRBD2 matching 7 bases. The CDR3 is 15 amino acids. Germline V gives CDR1 LNHNV, CDR2 YYDKDF (reference sequence). The J segment lost 6 bases and the V segment lost 0 bases, leaving 8 bases of the junction unmatched. The CDR3 loop is CATSRDPGAGSEQYF. DNA of the CDR3: TGTGCCACCAGCAGAGATCCGGGAGCGGGATCCGAGCAGTACTTC.

The chain is built from TRBV6-5 and TRBJ2-7; D is unresolved. The CDR3 is made up of 12 amino acids. Trimming removed 4 bases from V and 0 bases from J, with 4 bases in between. Germline CDR1 is MNHEY and CDR2 is SVGAGI. The DNA of the CDR3 is TGTGCCAGCAGTTTATCCTCCTACGAGCAGTACTTC. Its protein product is CASSLSSYEQYF.

V gene TRBV7-2 combines with J gene TRBJ2-1; unclear D gene. Germline assignment: CDR1 SGHTA and CDR2 FQGNSA. This CDR3 is 12 amino acids long. The ends were cut back, 6 bases at V and 5 bases at J, with 8 bases in the middle. CDR3 DNA: TGTGCCAGCAGTTGGCCCCACAATGAGCAGTTCTTC. Amino acids: CASSWPHNEQFF.

The chain couples TRBV5-4 to TRBJ1-2, with 8 bases fitting TRBD1. Germline-derived CDR1 and CDR2 are SGHNT and YYREEE (reference sequence). The CDR3 covers 13 residues. V gave up 0 bases and J gave up 7 bases; unmatched junction bases: 2. The CDR3 protein is CASSLAGGGGYTF. The CDR3 DNA follows: TGTGCCAGCAGCTTGGCAGGGGGCGGTGGCTACACCTTC.

The CDR3 loop reads CASSEVIAAFLPDTQYF. The CDR3 DNA is TGTGCCAGCAGTGAAGTAATAGCGGCGTTCCTCCCAGATACGCAGTATTTT. J is TRBJ2-3 and V is TRBV6-1, with a weak D call TRBD2 (6 bases). V was clipped by 1 base and J by 4 bases, with 18 bases between them. Germline V gene data show CDR1 as MNHNS and CDR2 as SASEGT. This CDR3 has 17 residues.

The rearrangement uses TRBV12-5 and TRBJ2-1; 14 bases are a match to TRBD2. The CDR3 sequence is 21 residues long. The V and J ends lost 6 bases and 8 bases, in that order; junction bases with no gene match: 24. Per germline, CDR1 LGHNT and CDR2 FRNRAP. As DNA, the CDR3 is TGTGCTAGTGGCCGGACAGGGGGCGTTCAGAGGGGACTAGCGGGAGAGCATGAGCAGTTCTTC. Its translation: CASGRTGGVQRGLAGEHEQFF.

This clone has more than one count but fewer than ten. The rearrangement uses TRBV7-9 and TRBJ2-1; no reliable D call. Germline-derived CDR1 and CDR2 are SEHNR and FQNEAQ (reference sequence). Trimming stripped 3 bases from V and 9 bases from J, with 3 bases between. This CDR3 comprises 10 residues. The CDR3, as DNA: TGTGCCAGCAGCTTCGGTGAGCAGTTCTTC. Its translation is CASSFGEQFF. The full variable domain, completed using reference TRBV7-9 and TRBJ2-1, is DTGVSQNPRHKITKRGQNVTFRCDPISEHNRLYWYRQTLGQGPEFLTYFQNEAQLEKSRLLSDRFSAERPKGSFSTLEIQRTEQGDSAMYLCASSFGEQFFGPGTRLTVL.

With respect to this clone: Other DNA sequences within the sample encode an identical CDR3. CDR3 nucleotide sequence: TGTGCCAGCTCACCACCAGGAGGCTCCTACGAGCAGTACTTC. It codes for CASSPPGGSYEQYF. The chain couples TRBV18 to TRBJ2-7; possibly TRBD2 for D (5 bases). Germline CDR1 and CDR2: KGHSH and LQKENI. Between the trimmed V and J ends, which lost 0 bases and 0 bases, there was a span of 6 bases. CDR3 length: 14 residues.

The chain combines TRBV19 with TRBJ1-5; D not resolved. V was pared by 7 bases and J by 4 bases, with 11 bases between. CDR3 length equals 13 residues. Per germline, CDR1 LNHDA and CDR2 SQIVND (reference sequence). CDR3 protein: CASTGTENQPQHF. CDR3 sequence (DNA): TGTGCCAGTACCGGTACAGAGAATCAGCCCCAGCATTTT.

The rearrangement links TRBV5-6 to TRBJ2-4; D perhaps matches TRBD2 (5 bases). The length of the CDR3 is 14 residues. V was clipped by 5 bases and J by 0 bases, with 9 bases between them. Germline lookup yields CDR1 SGHDT and CDR2 YYEEEE. The CDR3 spells CASRRALAKNIQYF. In nucleotides, the CDR3 is TGTGCCAGCAGGAGGGCCTTAGCCAAAAACATTCAGTACTTC. The complete variable domain, with remaining parts taken from reference TRBV5-6 and TRBJ2-4, reads DAGVTQSPTHLIKTRGQQVTLRCSPKSGHDTVSWYQQALGQGPQFIFQYYEEEERQRGNFPDRFSGHQFPNYSSELNVNALLLGDSALYLCASRRALAKNIQYFGAGTRLSVL.

V usage is TRBV7-9 and J usage is TRBJ2-7; 7 bases line up with TRBD1. V trimming: 5 bases; J trimming: 1 base; junction bases outside the gene matches: 11. Germline loops: CDR1 SEHNR, CDR2 FQNEAQ (reference sequence). The CDR3 has 16 amino acids. CDR3 in DNA: TGTGCCAGCAGCCCCGGACGACAGGGCCTATCCTACGAGCAGTACTTC. It specifies CASSPGRQGLSYEQYF.

CDR3 region: CASTVATSASLIHEQFF. The CDR3 DNA is TGTGCCAGCACTGTCGCAACTAGCGCCTCCCTTATACATGAGCAGTTCTTC. The chain carries TRBV27 and TRBJ2-1; 7 nucleotides align to TRBD2. V lost 7 bases, J lost 8 bases, and 20 bases stayed unmatched. Germline values: CDR1 MNHEY, CDR2 SMNVEV (reference sequence). The length of the CDR3 is 17 residues.

In this sample, this clone turned up once. The rearrangement uses TRBV6-5 and TRBJ2-4, with a tentative D call TRBD1 (5 bases). The CDR3 length is 14 residues. Germline values: CDR1 MNHEY, CDR2 SVGAGI. V shed 6 bases and J shed 2 bases, with 11 bases lying between them. The CDR3 nucleotides are TGTGCCAGCAGGGGGCAGGGCTCCAAAAACATTCAGTACTTC. Its protein is CASRGQGSKNIQYF.

V and J are TRBV6-5 and TRBJ1-6, with D maybe TRBD1 (5 bases). The length of the CDR3 is 12 residues. The V gene's germline CDR1 is MNHEY and CDR2 SVGAGI. V was shortened by 5 bases and J by 8 bases, with 7 bases between the two germline ends. The CDR3: CASSPGDSPLHF. CDR3 DNA: TGTGCCAGCAGTCCGGGGGATTCACCCCTCCACTTT.

The V gene is TRBV5-1, the J gene TRBJ1-6; the match to TRBD1 covers 7 bases. CDR3 size: 16 residues. Germline CDR1 is SGHRS and CDR2 is YFSETQ. V was clipped by 4 bases and J by 10 bases; unmatched bases: 14. The CDR3 DNA sequence: TGCGCCAGCAGCGTGGACAGGCCCGGTCCAGGGTCACCCCTCCACTTT. Translation gives CASSVDRPGPGSPLHF.

The genes are TRBV7-8 and TRBJ2-3; 8 bases map to TRBD2. Germline-derived CDR1 and CDR2 are SGHVS and FQNEAQ. The CDR3 has 13 residues. With 10 bases clipped from V and 3 bases from J, the junction kept 6 bases outside the gene matches. CDR3 residues: CATAGGRTDTQYF. The DNA for the CDR3 is TGTGCCACCGCGGGAGGTCGAACAGATACGCAGTATTTT.

This clone was detected only a few times. V usage is TRBV15 and J usage is TRBJ1-5; D uncertain. V was trimmed by 0 bases and J by 3 bases, leaving 12 bases between them. There are 16 residues in the CDR3. Per germline, CDR1 LNHNV and CDR2 YYDKDF (reference sequence). The CDR3 protein is CATSREYGGFNQPQHF. The CDR3 DNA reads as TGTGCCACCAGCAGAGAGTACGGAGGCTTCAATCAGCCCCAGCATTTT.

V gene TRBV19 combines with J gene TRBJ2-1; TRBD2 is a possible D gene (6 bases). Trimming took 10 bases from V and 3 from J, leaving 16 bases between them. Germline values: CDR1 LNHDA, CDR2 SQIVND (reference sequence). This CDR3 is 14 amino acids long. The CDR3 bases are TGTGCCACCGCGTGGGAAGCGGGCTACAATGAGCAGTTCTTC. Translated, it gives CATAWEAGYNEQFF.

This clone was found once. The CDR3 region has the DNA TGTGCCAGCAGTTCCCGGGACTTTTACTCCTACAATGAGCAGTTCTTC. This gives the protein CASSSRDFYSYNEQFF. This chain uses TRBV7-2 with TRBJ2-1, with a weak D call TRBD2 (6 bases). CDR3 length: 16 amino acids. V lost 6 bases and J lost 0, with 15 bases in between. CDR1 and CDR2 from the germline V gene are SGHTA and FQGNSA. Supplemented by reference TRBV7-2 and TRBJ2-1, the full variable domain reads GAGVSQSPSNKVTEKGKDVELRCDPISGHTALYWYRQSLGQGLEFLIYFQGNSAPDKSGLPSDRFSAERTGGSVSTLTIQRTQQEDSAVYLCASSSRDFYSYNEQFFGPGTRLTVL.

J is TRBJ2-7 and V is TRBV14; a possible D gene is TRBD1 (6 bases). CDR1 and CDR2 from the germline V gene are SGHDN and FVKESK. The CDR3 consists of 15 residues. V was trimmed by 4 bases and J by 8 bases, leaving 21 bases between them. CDR3 nucleotides: TGTGCCAGCAGCCTGTACAGGGCCTTTTTGGGGAAGCAGTACTTC. Its translation is CASSLYRAFLGKQYF.

The chain couples TRBV7-8 to TRBJ2-5; tentatively, D is TRBD1 (6 bases). V was shortened by 4 bases and J by 4 bases, with 13 bases between the two germline ends. Germline V gene lookup returns CDR1 SGHVS and CDR2 FQNEAQ. The CDR3 extends over 14 amino acids. CDR3 in amino acids: CASSSRDILETQYF. CDR3 bases: TGTGCCAGCAGCTCCCGGGACATACTAGAGACCCAGTACTTC. The variable domain in full, completed from reference TRBV7-8 and TRBJ2-5, reads GAGVSQSPRYKVAKRGQDVALRCDPISGHVSLFWYQQALGQGPEFLTYFQNEAQLDKSGLPSDRFFAERPEGSVSTLKIQRTQQEDSAVYLCASSSRDILETQYFGPGTRLLVL.

This clone was seen only a few times. The chain recombines TRBV2 with TRBJ2-5; D might be TRBD1 (5 bases). V was cut by 8 bases and J by 0 bases, with 28 bases left in between. This CDR3 is 19 amino acids long. Germline V lookup: CDR1 SNHLY, CDR2 FYNNEI. CDR3 sequence reads: CASGPGRGLGRRDQETQYF. The CDR3 DNA sequence: TGTGCCAGCGGCCCCGGCAGAGGTTTGGGGCGCCGGGACCAAGAGACCCAGTACTTC.

This rearrangement joins TRBV21-1 to TRBJ2-7; the D call TRBD2 from the table was never checked on the DNA. TRBV21-1 is a pseudogene segment. The CDR3 runs 14 residues. The CDR3 loop is CASSPEGGPYEQYF. CDR3 bases: TGTGCCAGCTCTCCTGAGGGAGGGCCCTACGAGCAGTACTTC.

The count of this clone is one. The gene calls are TRBV28 and TRBJ2-5; TRBD1 matches 9 bases. Germline CDR1 is MDHEN and CDR2 is SYDVKM. The CDR3 is made up of 14 amino acids. V trimming: 5 bases; J trimming: 5 bases; junction bases outside the gene matches: 6. CDR3 in amino acids: CASSPGTGRETQYF. The DNA of the CDR3 is TGTGCCAGCAGTCCCGGGACAGGGAGGGAGACCCAGTACTTC.

CDR3 loop: CASSPGGRVNEKLFF. In nucleotides, the CDR3 is TGTGCCAGTAGTCCTGGAGGCAGAGTTAATGAAAAACTGTTTTTT. The chain couples TRBV19 to TRBJ1-4; D uncertain. V dropped 5 bases and J dropped 4 bases, with 14 bases sitting between them. CDR3 length equals 15 residues. Germline lookup yields CDR1 LNHDA and CDR2 SQIVND (reference sequence).

This clone has only a few counts. The chain carries TRBV14 and TRBJ1-2; possible D gene TRBD1, 5 bases. The germline V gene has CDR1 SGHDN and CDR2 FVKESK. V was pared by 0 bases and J by 4 bases, with 18 bases between. This CDR3 comprises 17 residues. The CDR3 here is CASSQEGPLGGIYGYTF. Here the CDR3 DNA reads TGTGCCAGCAGCCAAGAGGGACCCCTCGGGGGGATCTATGGCTACACCTTC.

The genes are TRBV6-5 and TRBJ1-1; D may be TRBD1 (6 bases). Germline assignment: CDR1 MNHEY and CDR2 SVGAGI. CDR3 length equals 16 residues. Between the trimmed V and J ends, which lost 0 bases and 1 base, there was a span of 12 bases. CDR3 sequence (DNA): TGTGCCAGCAGTTACTCGATTATAGGGGGGAACACTGAAGCTTTCTTT. Translation: CASSYSIIGGNTEAFF.

This chain connects TRBV5-1 to TRBJ1-3, with D uncertain. V lost 1 base and J 2 bases, leaving 4 bases between the germline ends. CDR1 is SGHRS and CDR2 is YFSETQ in the germline V gene. This CDR3 is 13 amino acids long. The CDR3 DNA is TGCGCCAGCAGCTTGTCCGCTGGAAACACCATATATTTT. This translates into CASSLSAGNTIYF. The complete variable domain, with remaining parts taken from reference TRBV5-1 and TRBJ1-3, reads KAGVTQTPRYLIKTRGQQVTLSCSPISGHRSVSWYQQTPGQGLQFLFEYFSETQRNKGNFPGRFSGRQFSNSRSEMNVSTLELGDSALYLCASSLSAGNTIYFGEGSWLTVV.

This clone turned up a few times. CDR3 nucleotides: TGTGCCAGCAGCCCGGGACTGAGGAACACCGGGGAGCTGTTTTTT. It yields the protein CASSPGLRNTGELFF. The V call is TRBV5-6, the J call TRBJ2-2; a possible D gene is TRBD2 (6 bases). The CDR3 has 15 residues. The V gene lost 4 bases and the J gene lost 1 base, with 11 bases spanning the gap. Germline V lookup: CDR1 SGHDT, CDR2 YYEEEE.

The rearrangement uses TRBV27 and TRBJ1-5, with 8 nucleotides matching TRBD1. Germline V gene lookup returns CDR1 MNHEY and CDR2 SMNVEV (reference sequence). Trimming took 8 bases from V and 1 from J; bases not matched to a gene: 7. The CDR3 covers 15 residues. CDR3: CASDDHRGSNQPQHF. CDR3 in DNA: TGTGCCAGCGATGACCACAGGGGGAGCAATCAGCCCCAGCATTTT.

This clone was counted between two and nine times. The rearrangement uses TRBV9 and TRBJ2-2; possible D gene TRBD2, 6 bases. Germline-derived CDR1 and CDR2 are SGDLS and YYNGEE. The V end lost 4 bases, the J end lost 0 bases, and 10 bases lay between the germline ends. The CDR3 covers 15 residues. CDR3 region: CASSFRDSNTGELFF. CDR3 bases: TGTGCCAGCAGCTTCCGGGACTCGAACACCGGGGAGCTGTTTTTT.